This entry lists 5 T cell receptor beta chains sequenced from one sample in a study of radiation and T cells in renal cell carcinoma. Regarding time point: blood 4 weeks post-SBRT, at nephrectomy. Treatment here: 15 Gy SBRT to primary tumor, nephrectomy 4 weeks later. Sequencing used immunoSEQ multiplex PCR; TCRdb keeps in-frame clones, though not all of them. The sample lists approximately 170,000 clones, about 87% occurring once. The input for sequencing was blood, taken from a patient whose treatment included radiotherapy and nephrectomy. These receptors were collected from a woman in her forties or fifties with renal cell carcinoma.

This clone has only one observation. The V gene is TRBV19, the J gene TRBJ1-3; D not certain. The CDR3 length is 16 residues. Trimming stripped 0 bases from V and 0 bases from J, with 9 bases between. Germline assignment: CDR1 LNHDA and CDR2 SQIVND (reference sequence). In DNA, the CDR3 is TGTGCCAGTAGTATAGACCGGCAGCTCTCTGGAAACACCATATATTTT. Translating it yields CASSIDRQLSGNTIYF.

V usage is TRBV7-3 and J usage is TRBJ2-2, with TRBD1 as a possible D gene (6 bases). The CDR3 consists of 14 residues. V lost 5 bases to trimming and J lost 5 bases, with 12 bases between them. Germline V gene lookup returns CDR1 SGHTA and CDR2 FQGTGA. The CDR3 sequence: CASSAHRETGELFF. Written as DNA, the CDR3 is TGTGCCAGCAGCGCTCACAGGGAAACCGGGGAGCTGTTTTTT.

V and J are TRBV5-1 and TRBJ2-7, with D perhaps TRBD1 (6 bases). The length of the CDR3 is 12 residues. Per the germline V gene, CDR1 is SGHRS and CDR2 is YFSETQ. Trimming removed 3 bases at V and 4 bases at J, with 8 bases between. The CDR3 DNA reads as TGCGCCAGCAGCTCGGACAGATACGAGCAGTACTTC. Amino acids: CASSSDRYEQYF. The full variable domain, its missing parts supplied by reference TRBV5-1 and TRBJ2-7, is KAGVTQTPRYLIKTRGQQVTLSCSPISGHRSVSWYQQTPGQGLQFLFEYFSETQRNKGNFPGRFSGRQFSNSRSEMNVSTLELGDSALYLCASSSDRYEQYFGPGTRLTVT.

V gene TRBV18 combines with J gene TRBJ1-1; TRBD1 is a possible D gene (5 bases). V lost 3 bases, J lost 12 bases, and 20 bases lay in between. Germline lookup yields CDR1 KGHSH and CDR2 LQKENI. CDR3 length: 14 residues. The CDR3 spells CASSPNAGGTDPFF. CDR3 DNA: TGTGCCAGCTCACCCAATGCTGGGGGGACGGATCCTTTCTTT.

V and J are TRBV5-4 and TRBJ1-6; D may be TRBD1 (5 bases). Trimming shortened V by 3 bases and J by 3 bases, and 10 bases separated the two germline ends. CDR1 and CDR2 (germline): SGHNT, YYREEE (reference sequence). The CDR3 totals 15 residues. DNA for the CDR3: TGTGCCAGCAGCTGGAGAGGGGTCTATAATTCACCCCTCCACTTT. This sequence encodes CASSWRGVYNSPLHF.